A selection of T cell receptor beta chains follows, all from one sample in a study of T cells after yellow fever vaccination. A single record per CDR3 protein comes from TCRdb applying MiXCR to the 5' RACE reads. The sample includes 450,000 to 600,000 distinct CDR3 sequences, around 16% of them seen just once. This specimen consisted of PBMCs, obtained 5 days after the first yellow fever vaccination. The receptor set was obtained from a man younger than 35 who received the YFV17D yellow fever vaccine. Both conserved end residues are part of each CDR3. Fields, in order: J gene, D gene, CDR3 length, V gene, clone size, CDR3 protein, CDR3 DNA. The D gene is left open where the match is weak. Clone size is given for some rows only: seen once, a few or many times, or a class if the clone is expanded.

>TRBJ1-2|NA|14|TRBV5-1|NA
CASSSSGPRDGYTF
TGCGCCAGCAGCTCCTCGGGACCCCGCGATGGCTACACCTTC
>TRBJ1-1|NA|15|TRBV12-3/TRBV12-4|few
CASSFSGLRNTEAFF
TGTGCCAGCAGTTTTTCGGGACTGAGGAACACTGAAGCTTTCTTT
>TRBJ2-7|NA|13|TRBV4-2|few
CASSPSPGGEQYF
TGTGCCAGCAGCCCCTCCCCCGGCGGCGAGCAGTACTTC
>TRBJ1-4|NA|15|TRBV4-3|NA
CASSLTEAANEKLFF
TGCGCCAGCAGCCTGACGGAGGCAGCTAATGAAAAACTGTTTTTT
>TRBJ1-5|TRBD1|15|TRBV29-1|few
CSVAGTVDSNQPQHF
TGCAGCGTCGCCGGGACAGTCGATAGCAATCAGCCCCAGCATTTT
>TRBJ2-1|NA|13|TRBV5-4|few
CASSHDSHNEQFF
TGTGCCAGCAGCCACGACAGTCACAATGAGCAGTTCTTC
>TRBJ1-1|NA|12|TRBV12-3/TRBV12-4|many
CASSWGGTEAFF
TGTGCCAGCAGTTGGGGGGGGACTGAAGCTTTCTTT
>TRBJ1-2|NA|14|TRBV7-8|few
CASSLGSGRYGYTF
TGTGCCAGCAGCTTAGGGTCGGGTCGCTATGGCTACACCTTC
>TRBJ1-1|NA|14|TRBV4-1|NA
CASSQDHNGGEAFF
TGCGCCAGCAGCCAAGATCACAATGGGGGTGAAGCTTTCTTT
>TRBJ2-5|TRBD1|14|TRBV20-1|NA
CSAAQGTGQETQYF
TGCAGTGCTGCCCAAGGGACAGGCCAAGAGACCCAGTACTTC
>TRBJ2-1|NA|15|TRBV20-1|few
CSASPGPISYNEQFF
TGCAGTGCTAGCCCGGGACCAATTTCCTACAATGAGCAGTTCTTC
>TRBJ1-3|NA|16|TRBV28|NA
CASSRTQGSAGNTIYF
TGTGCCAGCAGCCGCACCCAGGGTTCTGCCGGAAACACCATATATTTT
>TRBJ2-1|NA|16|TRBV18|NA
CASSPGGSDRNNVQFF
TGTGCCAGCTCACCAGGGGGAAGTGACCGAAACAATGTGCAGTTCTTC
>TRBJ2-1|TRBD2|15|TRBV6-1|NA
CASRTSGGFFNEQFF
TGTGCCAGCAGAACAAGCGGGGGGTTTTTCAATGAGCAGTTCTTC
>TRBJ1-2|NA|15|TRBV7-2|NA
CASSLAQFRDYGYTF
TGTGCCAGCAGCTTAGCACAGTTCAGGGACTATGGCTACACCTTC
>TRBJ2-5|TRBD2|13|TRBV5-1|many
CASSLAGGETQYF
TGTGCCAGCAGCTTAGCCGGGGGGGAGACCCAGTACTTC
>TRBJ1-2|NA|15|TRBV7-2|few
CASSTSGVINYGYTF
TGTGCCAGCAGCACCTCAGGGGTCATTAACTATGGCTACACCTTC
>TRBJ2-1|TRBD1|12|TRBV29-1|NA
CSGRKQGVEQFF
TGCAGCGGCCGGAAACAGGGGGTTGAGCAGTTCTTC
>TRBJ2-3|NA|15|TRBV5-1|NA
CASSFSGRSTDTQYF
TGCGCCAGCAGCTTCAGCGGGCGTAGCACAGATACGCAGTATTTT
>TRBJ2-1|NA|16|TRBV3-1|many
CASSQDLGVPFNEQFF
TGTGCCAGCAGCCAAGATTTGGGGGTCCCTTTCAATGAGCAGTTCTTC
>TRBJ1-5|NA|15|TRBV5-6|many
CASSSQTVPNQPQHF
TGTGCCAGCAGCTCTCAGACAGTACCCAATCAGCCCCAGCATTTT
>TRBJ2-3|NA|16|TRBV7-6|NA
CASSARQSKNTDTQYF
TGTGCCAGCAGCGCAAGGCAAAGCAAGAACACAGATACGCAGTATTTT
>TRBJ2-4|TRBD1|11|TRBV20-1|few
CSAHKDRGGNF
TGCAGTGCTCACAAGGACAGGGGAGGGAACTTC
>TRBJ2-1|NA|13|TRBV2|few
CASSTEKYNEQFF
TGTGCCAGCAGTACGGAAAAATACAATGAGCAGTTCTTC
>TRBJ1-5|NA|16|TRBV7-2|NA
CASSSWTGGSNQPQHF
TGTGCCAGCAGCTCGTGGACGGGGGGGAGCAATCAGCCCCAGCATTTT
>TRBJ2-5|NA|14|TRBV2|few
CASNAVPARETQYF
TGTGCCAGCAATGCGGTCCCGGCCCGAGAGACCCAGTACTTC
>TRBJ2-5|TRBD2|14|TRBV5-4|NA
CASSETSDQETQYF
TGTGCCAGCAGCGAGACTAGCGACCAAGAGACCCAGTACTTC
>TRBJ1-6|NA|16|TRBV4-2|NA
CASSQGLGGLNSPLHF
TGTGCCAGCAGCCAAGGGCTGGGGGGGCTAAATTCACCCCTCCACTTT
>TRBJ2-3|NA|13|TRBV6-2/TRBV6-3|NA
CASRSIGTDTQYF
TGTGCCAGCCGTTCCATCGGCACAGATACGCAGTATTTT
>TRBJ2-3|NA|13|TRBV12-3/TRBV12-4|NA
CASSLGGAVTQYF
TGTGCCAGCAGTTTGGGTGGGGCGGTTACGCAGTATTTT
>TRBJ1-1|TRBD1|15|TRBV7-2|many
CASSPQRGRSTEAFF
TGTGCCAGCAGCCCCCAAAGGGGGCGAAGCACTGAAGCTTTCTTT
>TRBJ1-2|NA|14|TRBV7-9|few
CASSLTDPNYGYTF
TGTGCCAGCAGCTTAACGGACCCTAACTATGGCTACACCTTC
>TRBJ2-5|NA|15|TRBV5-4|few
CASSPGPVVQETQYF
TGTGCCAGCAGCCCTGGGCCGGTGGTTCAAGAGACCCAGTACTTC
>TRBJ2-3|NA|16|TRBV11-2|NA
CASSQGGSTQYDTQYF
TGTGCCAGCAGCCAAGGAGGGTCCACCCAGTATGATACGCAGTATTTT
>TRBJ2-2|TRBD1|14|TRBV5-6|NA
CASIRQGDTGELFF
TGTGCCAGCATTCGACAGGGGGACACCGGGGAGCTGTTTTTT
>TRBJ2-5|NA|17|TRBV5-5|NA
CASSRVGYGGYQETQYF
TGTGCCAGCAGCCGGGTAGGGTACGGGGGATACCAAGAGACCCAGTACTTC
>TRBJ1-1|NA|14|TRBV13|NA
CASSLAGGRTEAFF
TGTGCCAGCAGCTTAGCTGGGGGCAGGACTGAAGCTTTCTTT
>TRBJ2-7|TRBD1|14|TRBV9|few
CASSVLDRGGEQYF
TGTGCCAGCAGCGTATTGGACAGGGGAGGCGAGCAGTACTTC
>TRBJ2-3|NA|16|TRBV3-1|few
CASSQDRGFFTDTQYF
TGTGCCAGCAGCCAAGATAGAGGATTTTTCACAGATACGCAGTATTTT
>TRBJ2-2|TRBD2|19|TRBV4-1|few
CASSTLRTSGGTNTGELFF
TGCGCCAGCAGCACCCTCCGGACTAGCGGGGGTACGAACACCGGGGAGCTGTTTTTT
>TRBJ1-5|TRBD1|15|TRBV18|NA
CASSDREGSNQPQHF
TGTGCCAGCTCGGACAGGGAGGGAAGCAATCAGCCCCAGCATTTT
>TRBJ2-1|NA|16|TRBV10-2|NA
CASSGAGLSSYNEQFF
TGCGCCAGCAGTGGAGCGGGTCTAAGCTCCTACAATGAGCAGTTCTTC
>TRBJ2-1|TRBD2|15|TRBV6-5|NA
CASSYVTGGLNEQFF
TGTGCCAGCAGTTATGTCACGGGGGGACTCAATGAGCAGTTCTTC
>TRBJ2-1|TRBD1|15|TRBV4-2|few
CASSHPGQGAYEQFF
TGTGCCAGCAGCCACCCGGGACAGGGGGCCTATGAGCAGTTCTTC
>TRBJ2-7|NA|12|TRBV4-1|few
CASSQGGVEQYF
TGCGCCAGCAGCCAAGGAGGGGTGGAGCAGTACTTC
>TRBJ1-5|NA|15|TRBV13|few
CASSLQGTGHQPQHF
TGTGCCAGCAGCTTACAGGGTACGGGGCATCAGCCCCAGCATTTT
>TRBJ2-2|TRBD1|16|TRBV11-2|few
CASSSLGQGNTGELFF
TGTGCCAGCAGCTCACTCGGACAGGGGAACACCGGGGAGCTGTTTTTT
>TRBJ2-5|TRBD1|14|TRBV29-1|many
CSIGTGVISETQYF
TGCAGCATAGGGACAGGGGTAATTTCGGAGACCCAGTACTTC
>TRBJ1-2|NA|12|TRBV19|few
CASRADSYGYTF
TGTGCCAGCAGGGCGGACAGCTATGGCTACACCTTC
>TRBJ1-1|NA|18|TRBV6-2/TRBV6-3|NA
CASSYGRAVSYLNTEAFF
TGTGCCAGCAGTTACGGGCGTGCCGTCTCTTATTTGAACACTGAAGCTTTCTTT
>TRBJ1-1|NA|13|TRBV11-2|NA
CASSYREGTEAFF
TGTGCCAGCAGCTATAGGGAGGGCACTGAAGCTTTCTTT
>TRBJ2-3|TRBD2|18|TRBV19|NA
CASRGTSGAPGGADTQYF
TGTGCCAGTAGGGGGACTAGCGGGGCCCCCGGGGGTGCGGATACGCAGTATTTT
>TRBJ2-1|NA|17|TRBV12-3/TRBV12-4|few
CASSPDPDSPSYNEQFF
TGTGCCAGCAGTCCGGACCCAGACTCCCCCTCCTACAATGAGCAGTTCTTC
>TRBJ1-1|NA|17|TRBV5-1|NA
CASSLDFPGLLNAEAFF
TGCGCCAGCAGCTTGGATTTCCCGGGCCTCTTGAACGCTGAAGCTTTCTTT
>TRBJ2-1|NA|13|TRBV20-1|NA
CSAPVADYNEQFF
TGCAGTGCCCCCGTGGCGGACTACAATGAGCAGTTCTTC
>TRBJ2-6|TRBD1|16|TRBV10-2|NA
CASSGGQTSGANVLTF
TGCGCCAGCAGTGGGGGACAGACCTCTGGGGCCAACGTCCTGACTTTC
>TRBJ2-3|TRBD1|15|TRBV5-1|many
CASSYGQDYTDTQYF
TGCGCCAGCAGCTATGGACAGGATTACACAGATACGCAGTATTTT
>TRBJ1-2|TRBD1|14|TRBV3-1|few
CASRQGQHSYGYTF
TGTGCCAGCAGGCAGGGACAGCACTCCTATGGCTACACCTTC
>TRBJ2-3|NA|13|TRBV5-5|few
CASSPGTLDTQYF
TGTGCCAGCAGCCCGGGTACCCTAGATACGCAGTATTTT